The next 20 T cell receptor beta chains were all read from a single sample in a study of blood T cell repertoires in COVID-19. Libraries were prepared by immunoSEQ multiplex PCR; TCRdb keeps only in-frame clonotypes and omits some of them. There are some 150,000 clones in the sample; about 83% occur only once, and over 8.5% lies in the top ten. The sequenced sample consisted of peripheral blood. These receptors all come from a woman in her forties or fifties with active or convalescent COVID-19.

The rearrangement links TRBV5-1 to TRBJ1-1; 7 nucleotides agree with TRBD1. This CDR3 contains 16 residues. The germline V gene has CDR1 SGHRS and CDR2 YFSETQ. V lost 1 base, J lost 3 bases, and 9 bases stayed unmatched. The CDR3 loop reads CASSLSRTGWDTEAFF. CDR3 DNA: TGCGCCAGCAGCTTGTCCCGGACAGGTTGGGACACTGAAGCTTTCTTT.

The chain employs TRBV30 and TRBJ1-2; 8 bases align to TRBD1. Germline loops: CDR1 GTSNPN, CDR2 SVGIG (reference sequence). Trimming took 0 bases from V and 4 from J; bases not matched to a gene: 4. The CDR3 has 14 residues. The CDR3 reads CAWSVLGQVYGYTF. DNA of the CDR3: TGTGCCTGGAGTGTACTGGGACAGGTCTATGGCTACACCTTC.

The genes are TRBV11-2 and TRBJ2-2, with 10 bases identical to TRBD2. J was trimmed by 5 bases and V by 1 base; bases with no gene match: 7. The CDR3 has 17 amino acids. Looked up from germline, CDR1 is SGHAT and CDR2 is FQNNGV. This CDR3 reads CASSLGASGSVTGELFF. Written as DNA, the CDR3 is TGTGCCAGCAGCTTAGGAGCTAGCGGGAGTGTAACCGGGGAGCTGTTTTTT.

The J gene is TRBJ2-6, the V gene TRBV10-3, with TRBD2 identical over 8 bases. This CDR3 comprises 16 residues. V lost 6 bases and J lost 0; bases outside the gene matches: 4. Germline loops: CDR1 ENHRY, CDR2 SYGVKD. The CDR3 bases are TGTGCCATCAGGGGGAGCGGGAGCTCTGGGGCCAACGTCCTGACTTTC. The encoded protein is CAIRGSGSSGANVLTF.

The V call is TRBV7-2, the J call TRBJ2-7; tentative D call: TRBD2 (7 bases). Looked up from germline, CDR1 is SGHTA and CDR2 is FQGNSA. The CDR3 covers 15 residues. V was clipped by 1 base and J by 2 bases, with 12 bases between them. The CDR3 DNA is TGTGCCAGCAGCTTAGGACGGGGGGCAACCTACGAGCAGTACTTC. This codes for CASSLGRGATYEQYF. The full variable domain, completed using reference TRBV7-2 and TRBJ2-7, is GAGVSQSPSNKVTEKGKDVELRCDPISGHTALYWYRQSLGQGLEFLIYFQGNSAPDKSGLPSDRFSAERTGGSVSTLTIQRTQQEDSAVYLCASSLGRGATYEQYFGPGTRLTVT.

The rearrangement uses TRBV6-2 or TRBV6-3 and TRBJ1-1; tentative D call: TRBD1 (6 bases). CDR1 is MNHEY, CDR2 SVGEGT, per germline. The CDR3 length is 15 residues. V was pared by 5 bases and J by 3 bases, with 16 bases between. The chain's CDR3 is CASSAATGLDTEAFF. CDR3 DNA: TGTGCCAGCAGTGCGGCTACAGGGTTGGACACTGAAGCTTTCTTT.

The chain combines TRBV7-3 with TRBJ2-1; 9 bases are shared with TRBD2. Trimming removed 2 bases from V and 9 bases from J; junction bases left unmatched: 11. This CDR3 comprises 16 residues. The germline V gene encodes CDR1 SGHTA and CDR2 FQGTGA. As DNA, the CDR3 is TGTGCCAGCAGCTTAGGGGTTGCGGGAGGGGTTTCTGAGCAGTTCTTC. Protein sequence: CASSLGVAGGVSEQFF.

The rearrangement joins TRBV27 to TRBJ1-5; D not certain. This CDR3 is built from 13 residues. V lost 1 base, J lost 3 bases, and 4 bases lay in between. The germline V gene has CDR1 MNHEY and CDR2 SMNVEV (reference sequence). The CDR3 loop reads CASSLYINQPQHF. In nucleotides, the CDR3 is TGTGCCAGCAGTTTATACATCAATCAGCCCCAGCATTTT.

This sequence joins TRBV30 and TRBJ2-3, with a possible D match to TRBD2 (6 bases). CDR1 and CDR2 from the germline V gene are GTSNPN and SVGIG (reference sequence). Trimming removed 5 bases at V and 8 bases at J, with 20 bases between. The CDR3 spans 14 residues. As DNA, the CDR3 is TGTGCCTGGGGGAGGTTCTCAACCCCCGGTACGCAGTATTTT. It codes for CAWGRFSTPGTQYF. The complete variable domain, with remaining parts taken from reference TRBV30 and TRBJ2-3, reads SQTIHQWPATLVQPVGSPLSLECTVEGTSNPNLYWYRQAAGRGLQLLFYSVGIGQISSEVPQNLSASRPQDRQFILSSKKLLLSDSGFYLCAWGRFSTPGTQYFGPGTRLTVL.

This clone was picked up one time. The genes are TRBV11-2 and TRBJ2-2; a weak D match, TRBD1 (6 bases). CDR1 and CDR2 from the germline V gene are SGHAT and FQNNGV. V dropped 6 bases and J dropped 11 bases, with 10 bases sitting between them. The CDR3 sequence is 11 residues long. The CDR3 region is CASRLQGELFF. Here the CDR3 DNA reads TGTGCCAGCAGATTACAGGGAGAGCTGTTTTTT.

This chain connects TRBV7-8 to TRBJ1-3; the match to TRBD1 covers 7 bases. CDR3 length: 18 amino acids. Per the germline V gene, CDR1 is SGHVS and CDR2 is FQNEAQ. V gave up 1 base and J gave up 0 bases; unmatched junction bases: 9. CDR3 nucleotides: TGTGCCAGCAGCTTAGACCACAGGGGCCTTCTCTCTGGAAACACCATATATTTT. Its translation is CASSLDHRGLLSGNTIYF.

CDR3 nucleotide sequence: TGTGCCAGCAGCTGGAGTGGGGGCGGCGGCGATGAGCAGTTCTTC. It encodes CASSWSGGGGDEQFF. The chain couples TRBV6-6 to TRBJ2-1; the D gene is possibly TRBD1 (6 bases). Germline V gene data show CDR1 as MNHNY and CDR2 as SVGAGI (reference sequence). The CDR3 extends over 15 amino acids. V lost 6 bases and J lost 8, with 20 bases in between.

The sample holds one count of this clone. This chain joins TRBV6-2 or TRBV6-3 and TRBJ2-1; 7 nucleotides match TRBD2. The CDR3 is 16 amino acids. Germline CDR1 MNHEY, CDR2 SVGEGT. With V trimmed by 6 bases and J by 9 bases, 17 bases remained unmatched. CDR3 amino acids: CASSARGAGSPGEQFF. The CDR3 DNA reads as TGTGCCAGCAGCGCCCGGGGAGCGGGGAGTCCCGGTGAGCAGTTCTTC.

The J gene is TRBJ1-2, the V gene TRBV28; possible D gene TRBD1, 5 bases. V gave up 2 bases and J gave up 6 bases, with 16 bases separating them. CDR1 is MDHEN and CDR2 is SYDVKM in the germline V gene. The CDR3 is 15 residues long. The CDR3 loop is CASSLGTGTGDGYTF. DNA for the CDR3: TGTGCCAGCAGTTTAGGCACCGGGACTGGCGATGGCTACACCTTC.

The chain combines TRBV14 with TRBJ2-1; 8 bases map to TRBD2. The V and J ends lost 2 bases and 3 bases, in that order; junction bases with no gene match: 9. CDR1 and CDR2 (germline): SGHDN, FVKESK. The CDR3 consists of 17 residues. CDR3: CASSQWGGLAGYNEQFF. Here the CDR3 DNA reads TGTGCCAGCAGCCAATGGGGGGGGCTAGCGGGCTACAATGAGCAGTTCTTC.

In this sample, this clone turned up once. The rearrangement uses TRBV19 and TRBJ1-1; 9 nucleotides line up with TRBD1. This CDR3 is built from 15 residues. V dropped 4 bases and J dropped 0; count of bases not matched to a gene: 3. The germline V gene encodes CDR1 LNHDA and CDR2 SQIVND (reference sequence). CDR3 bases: TGTGCCAGTAGTAGAAGACAGGGGGTGAACACTGAAGCTTTCTTT. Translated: CASSRRQGVNTEAFF.

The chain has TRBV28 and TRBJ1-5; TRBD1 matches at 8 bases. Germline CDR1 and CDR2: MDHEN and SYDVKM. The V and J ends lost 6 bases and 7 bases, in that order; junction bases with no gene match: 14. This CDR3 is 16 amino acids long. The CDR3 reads CASSRKGQGLYQPQHF. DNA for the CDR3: TGTGCCAGCAGCCGCAAAGGACAGGGTCTTTACCAGCCCCAGCATTTT.

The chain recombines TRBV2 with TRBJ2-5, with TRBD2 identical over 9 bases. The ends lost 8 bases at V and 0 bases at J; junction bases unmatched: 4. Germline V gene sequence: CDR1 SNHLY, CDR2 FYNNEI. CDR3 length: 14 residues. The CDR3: CASRLAAYQETQYF. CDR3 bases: TGTGCCAGCCGACTAGCGGCGTACCAAGAGACCCAGTACTTC.

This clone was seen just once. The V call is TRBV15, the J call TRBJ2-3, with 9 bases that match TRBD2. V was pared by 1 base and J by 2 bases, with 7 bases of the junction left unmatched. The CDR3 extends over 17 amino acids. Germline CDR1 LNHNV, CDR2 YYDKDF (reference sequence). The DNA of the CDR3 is TGTGCCACCAGCAGAGGTCTAGCGGGATCTTCCACAGATACGCAGTATTTT. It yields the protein CATSRGLAGSSTDTQYF.

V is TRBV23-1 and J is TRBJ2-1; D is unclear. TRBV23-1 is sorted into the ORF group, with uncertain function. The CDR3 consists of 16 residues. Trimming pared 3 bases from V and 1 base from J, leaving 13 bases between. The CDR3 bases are TGCGCCAGCAGTCACAAGGCTAGAAGGTCCTACAATGAGCAGTTCTTC. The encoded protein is CASSHKARRSYNEQFF.